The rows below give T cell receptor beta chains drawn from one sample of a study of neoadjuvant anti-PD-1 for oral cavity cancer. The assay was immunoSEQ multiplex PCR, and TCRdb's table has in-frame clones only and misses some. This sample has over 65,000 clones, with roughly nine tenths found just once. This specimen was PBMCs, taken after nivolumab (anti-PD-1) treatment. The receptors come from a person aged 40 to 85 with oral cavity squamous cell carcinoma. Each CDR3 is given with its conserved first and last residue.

CDR3aa: CASSLGGYNEQFF; j_gene: TRBJ2-1; v_gene: TRBV5-1
CDR3aa: CASTGTIYGLAGELFF; j_gene: TRBJ2-2; v_gene: TRBV28
CDR3aa: CASSLVRQGYSGNTIYF; j_gene: TRBJ1-3; v_gene: TRBV5-5
CDR3aa: CAWSRIQETQYF; j_gene: TRBJ2-5; v_gene: TRBV30
CDR3aa: CASSLRWGITDTQYF; j_gene: TRBJ2-3; v_gene: TRBV27
CDR3aa: CAWSKGFEAFF; j_gene: TRBJ1-1; v_gene: TRBV30
CDR3aa: CASSQQEETQYF; j_gene: TRBJ2-5; v_gene: TRBV5-1
CDR3aa: CASIGSGSSYEQYF; j_gene: TRBJ2-7; v_gene: TRBV25-1
CDR3aa: CASSRDYTEAFF; j_gene: TRBJ1-1; v_gene: TRBV11-2
CDR3aa: CASSGRTATNEKLFF; j_gene: TRBJ1-4; v_gene: TRBV6-1
CDR3aa: CASSSRDGRTEAFF; j_gene: TRBJ1-1; v_gene: TRBV5-1
CDR3aa: CASSEGQGINYGYTF; j_gene: TRBJ1-2; v_gene: TRBV13
CDR3aa: CASSYGWTGHWRSDTQYF; j_gene: TRBJ2-3; v_gene: TRBV5-6
CDR3aa: CATSPGGGIWSSNQPQHF; j_gene: TRBJ1-5; v_gene: TRBV7-9
CDR3aa: CASSVGSGLDTGELFF; j_gene: TRBJ2-2; v_gene: TRBV9
CDR3aa: CASSFRMNTEAFF; j_gene: TRBJ1-1; v_gene: TRBV7-9
CDR3aa: CASNNRGGSGRTEAFF; j_gene: TRBJ1-1; v_gene: TRBV19
CDR3aa: CASSGGQGYEQYF; j_gene: TRBJ2-7; v_gene: TRBV9
CDR3aa: CASSPLAGQSYEQYF; j_gene: TRBJ2-7; v_gene: TRBV6-5
CDR3aa: CAISAGARSQPQHF; j_gene: TRBJ1-5; v_gene: TRBV10-3
CDR3aa: CASSWDPNTGELFF; j_gene: TRBJ2-2; v_gene: TRBV5-4
CDR3aa: CAISDSSYEQYF; j_gene: TRBJ2-7; v_gene: TRBV10-3
CDR3aa: CASSHFFTGGGRGYTF; j_gene: TRBJ1-2; v_gene: TRBV4-1
CDR3aa: CASSKRLVRSYNEQFF; j_gene: TRBJ2-1; v_gene: TRBV7-6